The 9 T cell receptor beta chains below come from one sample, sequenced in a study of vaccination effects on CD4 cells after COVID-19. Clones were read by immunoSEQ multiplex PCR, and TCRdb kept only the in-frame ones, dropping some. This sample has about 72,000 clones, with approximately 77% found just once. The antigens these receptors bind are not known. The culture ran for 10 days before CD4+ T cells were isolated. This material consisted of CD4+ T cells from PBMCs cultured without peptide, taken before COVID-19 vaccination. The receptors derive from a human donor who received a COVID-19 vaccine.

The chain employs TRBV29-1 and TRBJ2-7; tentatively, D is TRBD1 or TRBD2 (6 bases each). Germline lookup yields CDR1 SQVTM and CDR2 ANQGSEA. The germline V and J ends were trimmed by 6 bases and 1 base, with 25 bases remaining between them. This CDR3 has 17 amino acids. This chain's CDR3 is CSVKTGGQGLASYEQYV. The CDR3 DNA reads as TGCAGCGTCAAAACCGGGGGCCAGGGCCTAGCATCCTACGAGCAGTACGTC.

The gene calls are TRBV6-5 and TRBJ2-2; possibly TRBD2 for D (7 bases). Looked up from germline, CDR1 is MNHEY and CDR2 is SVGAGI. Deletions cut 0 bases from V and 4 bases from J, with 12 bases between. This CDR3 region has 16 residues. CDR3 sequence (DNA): TGTGCCAGCAGTTACTCGGAGGGGGGGCCCACCGGGGAGCTGTTTTTT. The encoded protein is CASSYSEGGPTGELFF.

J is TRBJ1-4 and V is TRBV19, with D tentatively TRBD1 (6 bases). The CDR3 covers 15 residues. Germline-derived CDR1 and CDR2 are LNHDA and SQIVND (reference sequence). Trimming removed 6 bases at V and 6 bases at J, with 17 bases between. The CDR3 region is CASSRNQGYDEKLFF. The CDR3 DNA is TGTGCCAGTAGCCGGAATCAGGGGTACGATGAAAAACTGTTTTTT.

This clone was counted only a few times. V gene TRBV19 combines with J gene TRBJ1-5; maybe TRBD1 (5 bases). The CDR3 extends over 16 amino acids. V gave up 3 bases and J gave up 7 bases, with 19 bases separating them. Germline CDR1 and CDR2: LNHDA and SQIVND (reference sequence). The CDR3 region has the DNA TGTGCCAGTAGTATTCTCCCGGGACGGGAGTGGCAGCCCCAGCATTTT. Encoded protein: CASSILPGREWQPQHF.

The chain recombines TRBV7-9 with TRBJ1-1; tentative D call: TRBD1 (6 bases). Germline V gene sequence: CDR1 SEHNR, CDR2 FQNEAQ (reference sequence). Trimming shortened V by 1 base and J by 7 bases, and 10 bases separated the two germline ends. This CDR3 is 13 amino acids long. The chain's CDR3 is CASSLGEQGEAFF. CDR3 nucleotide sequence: TGTGCCAGCAGCTTAGGGGAACAGGGTGAAGCTTTCTTT.

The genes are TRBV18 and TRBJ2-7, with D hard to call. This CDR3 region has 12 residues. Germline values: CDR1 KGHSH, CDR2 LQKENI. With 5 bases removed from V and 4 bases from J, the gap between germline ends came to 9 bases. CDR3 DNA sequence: TGTGCCAGCTCAGACACGGGTTACGAGCAGTACGTC. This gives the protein CASSDTGYEQYV.

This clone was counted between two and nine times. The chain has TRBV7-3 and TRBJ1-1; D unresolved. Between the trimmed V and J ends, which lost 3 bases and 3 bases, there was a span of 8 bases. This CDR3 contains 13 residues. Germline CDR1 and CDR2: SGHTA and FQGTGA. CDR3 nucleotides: TGTGCCAGCAGCTTCGGGTCGGACACTGAAGCTTTCTTT. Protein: CASSFGSDTEAFF.

The chain's CDR3 is CASSQVFREHGYTF. CDR3 bases: TGCGCCAGCAGCCAAGTTTTCAGGGAACATGGCTACACCTTC. The chain combines TRBV4-3 with TRBJ1-2, with D possibly TRBD1 on 5 matching bases. V was trimmed by 1 base and J by 6 bases, leaving 12 bases between them. This CDR3 spans 14 amino acids. CDR1 LGHNA and CDR2 YSLEER come from the germline V gene.

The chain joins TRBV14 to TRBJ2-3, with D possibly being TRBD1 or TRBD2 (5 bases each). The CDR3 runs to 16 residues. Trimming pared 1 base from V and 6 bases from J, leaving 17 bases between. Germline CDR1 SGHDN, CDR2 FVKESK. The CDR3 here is CASSQGRGLVRDTQYF. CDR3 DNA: TGTGCCAGCAGCCAAGGTCGGGGCCTTGTCCGCGATACGCAGTATTTT. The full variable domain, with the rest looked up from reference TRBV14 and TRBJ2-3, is EAGVTQFPSHSVIEKGQTVTLRCDPISGHDNLYWYRRVMGKEIKFLLHFVKESKQDESGMPNNRFLAERTGGTYSTLKVQPAELEDSGVYFCASSQGRGLVRDTQYFGPGTRLTVL.